This passage covers 10 T cell receptor beta chains from one sample sequenced in a study of CD8+CD57+ T cells in acquired aplastic anemia (dated by TCRdb to the late 2010s). This sample was sequenced with an Illumina HiSeq 2000. TCR beta VDJ combination and CDR3 sequence profiling used genomic DNA as the template. The public sequencing data were trimmed at Q25 with fastp and processed into clonotypes with MiXCR by TCRdb, which kept only in-frame beta chains. Identical CDR3 protein sequences are pooled into one entry, listed with their most common genes and DNA. For this sample the table gives under 250,000 distinct CDR3 sequences, of which about a third were detected only once. Around 1.1% of the sample rests with the top ten. Material: sorted CD4+, CD8+, or CD8+CD57+ T cells (not recorded which) from PBMCs. The receptors here all came from a human donor in good health, serving as a control.

This clonotype was picked up many times. This chain uses TRBV24-1 with TRBJ2-3, with D possibly being TRBD1 (6 bases). Germline V gene lookup returns CDR1 KGHDR and CDR2 SFDVKD. This CDR3 is 15 amino acids long. Trimming shortened V by 3 bases and J by 2 bases, and 11 bases separated the two germline ends. Here the CDR3 reads CATSDPTGSTDTQYF. CDR3 nucleotide sequence: TGTGCCACCAGTGATCCCACAGGGTCCACAGATACGCAGTATTTT.

Of note for this clonotype: Germline and junction disagree at one end, which may indicate a read error. The V and J genes are TRBV12-3 or TRBV12-4 and TRBJ1-3; TRBD1 agrees at 7 bases. CDR3 length: 14 amino acids. CDR3 protein: CPSSNRGSGNTIYF. In nucleotides, the CDR3 is TGTCCCAGCAGTAACAGGGGCTCTGGAAACACCATATATTTT.

The chain links TRBV7-2 to TRBJ2-5; D not certain. This CDR3 spans 15 amino acids. The germline gives CDR1 SGHTA, CDR2 FQGNSA. Trimming pared 6 bases from V and 3 bases from J, leaving 17 bases between. The CDR3 loop is CASRAWIGVEETQYF. In DNA, the CDR3 is TGTGCCAGCAGGGCTTGGATTGGAGTTGAAGAGACCCAGTACTTC.

Details on this clonotype: Given a much more abundant clone one base away, this may be a read error. V and J are TRBV20-1 and TRBJ1-1; D gene uncertain. The length of the CDR3 is 14 residues. CDR1 is DFQATT, CDR2 SNEGSKA, per germline (reference sequence). This CDR3 reads CSVREGRKNTEAFF. Here the CDR3 DNA reads TGCAGTGTTAGAGAAGGCCGTAAGAACACTGAAGCTTTCTTT.

This clonotype was seen at least ten times. The chain has TRBV12-3 or TRBV12-4 and TRBJ1-2; 7 bases are shared with TRBD1. J lost 8 bases, V lost 6 bases, and 6 bases had no gene match. There are 12 residues in the CDR3. The CDR3 loop is CASSTGVEGYTF. The CDR3 DNA reads as TGTGCCAGCAGCACAGGGGTGGAAGGCTACACCTTC.

The table lists this clonotype with a few counts. V gene TRBV5-6 combines with J gene TRBJ2-7; D tentatively fits TRBD1 or TRBD2 (5 bases each). This CDR3 contains 15 residues. Trimming cost V 4 bases and J 0 bases, with 14 bases left between them. Germline loops: CDR1 SGHDT, CDR2 YYEEEE. The CDR3 DNA is TGTGCCAGCAGCCTCGGGACGGTTAGCTCCTACGAGCAGTACTTC. Encoded protein: CASSLGTVSSYEQYF. The full variable domain, rest sourced from reference TRBV5-6 and TRBJ2-7, is DAGVTQSPTHLIKTRGQQVTLRCSPKSGHDTVSWYQQALGQGPQFIFQYYEEEERQRGNFPDRFSGHQFPNYSSELNVNALLLGDSALYLCASSLGTVSSYEQYFGPGTRLTVT.

This clonotype was detected only a few times. The chain's CDR3 is CATSRGASGGDTQYF. The CDR3 DNA is TGTGCCACCAGCAGAGGGGCTAGCGGGGGAGATACGCAGTATTTT. This chain joins TRBV15 and TRBJ2-3; the match to TRBD2 covers 10 bases. CDR3 length equals 15 residues. Trimming cost V 1 base and J 5 bases; bases outside gene matches: 3. Germline V CDR1 and CDR2: LNHNV, YYDKDF (reference sequence).

This clonotype was seen at least ten times. The V call is TRBV19, the J call TRBJ1-1, with D maybe TRBD1 (6 bases). Germline values: CDR1 LNHDA, CDR2 SQIVND (reference sequence). Trimming stripped 3 bases from V and 2 bases from J, with 13 bases between. The CDR3 is 15 residues long. CDR3 DNA sequence: TGTGCCAGTAGTATTTTTACGACAGGAAACACTGAAGCTTTCTTT. Its translation: CASSIFTTGNTEAFF.

Regarding this clonotype: One end of the junction does not line up with germline, which may come from a read error. V and J are TRBV15 and TRBJ2-1; D is possibly TRBD1 (7 bases). The CDR3 consists of 16 residues. Germline V CDR1 and CDR2: LNHNV, YYDKDF (reference sequence). Here the CDR3 reads CATSRRGTAMYNEQFF. Written as DNA, the CDR3 is TGCGCCACCAGCAGGAGGGGGACAGCCATGTACAATGAGCAGTTCTTC.

The gene calls are TRBV11-1 and TRBJ2-1; 15 nucleotides agree with TRBD2. This CDR3 has 15 amino acids. J lost 9 bases, V lost 6 bases, and 6 bases had no gene match. The V gene's germline CDR1 is SGHAT and CDR2 FQDESV (reference sequence). DNA of the CDR3: TGTGCCAGCAGTTCCGGACTAGCGGGGGGGCGTGAGCAGTTCTTC. It yields the protein CASSSGLAGGREQFF.